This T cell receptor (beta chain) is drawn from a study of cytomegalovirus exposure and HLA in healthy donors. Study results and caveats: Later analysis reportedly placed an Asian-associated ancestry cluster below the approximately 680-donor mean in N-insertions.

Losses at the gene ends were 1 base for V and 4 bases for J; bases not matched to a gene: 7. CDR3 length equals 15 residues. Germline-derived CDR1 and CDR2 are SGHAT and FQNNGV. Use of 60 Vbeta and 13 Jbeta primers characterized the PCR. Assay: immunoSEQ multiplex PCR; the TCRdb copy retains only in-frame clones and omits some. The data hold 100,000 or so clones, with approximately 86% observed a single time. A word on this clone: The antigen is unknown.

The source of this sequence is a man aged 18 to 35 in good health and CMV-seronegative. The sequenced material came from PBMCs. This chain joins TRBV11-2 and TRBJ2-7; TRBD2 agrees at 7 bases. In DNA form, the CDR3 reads TGTGCCAGCAGCTTAGTTGGCGGGAGCTCTTACGAGCAGTACTTC. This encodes CASSLVGGSSYEQYF. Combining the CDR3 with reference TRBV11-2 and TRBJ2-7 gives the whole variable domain EAGVAQSPRYKIIEKRQSVAFWCNPISGHATLYWYQQILGQGPKLLIQFQNNGVVDDSQLPKDRFSAERLKGVDSTLKIQPAKLEDSAVYLCASSLVGGSSYEQYFGPGTRLTVT.